This passage covers 28 T cell receptor beta chains from one sample sequenced in a study of cytomegalovirus exposure and HLA in healthy donors. In the PCR, 60 Vbeta and 13 Jbeta primers were used. Assay: immunoSEQ multiplex PCR; the TCRdb copy retains only in-frame clones and omits some. The sample comprises about 120,000 clones, roughly 82% of which are singletons, and around 4% rests with the top ten. The material sequenced was PBMCs. The origin of the receptors is a human donor in good health.

The J gene is TRBJ2-2, the V gene TRBV11-2; 7 bases are a match to TRBD2. There are 16 residues in the CDR3. V shed 8 bases and J 4 bases; nucleotides not matched to a gene: 13. Per the germline V gene, CDR1 is SGHAT and CDR2 is FQNNGV. This CDR3 is CASSNHWDYGTGELFF. The CDR3, as DNA: TGTGCCAGCTCCAACCATTGGGACTACGGCACCGGGGAGCTGTTTTTT.

The chain joins TRBV7-6 to TRBJ2-1, with a possible D match to TRBD2 (6 bases). The CDR3 has 14 amino acids. From germline, CDR1 is SGHVS and CDR2 FNYEAQ. V lost 2 bases, J lost 8 bases, and 13 bases lay in between. The chain's CDR3 is CASSLRVAADEQFF. The DNA of the CDR3 is TGTGCCAGCAGCTTACGGGTAGCGGCTGATGAGCAGTTCTTC.

The chain uses TRBV28 and TRBJ2-4; tentative D call: TRBD2 (5 bases). CDR3 length equals 14 residues. The germline V gene has CDR1 MDHEN and CDR2 SYDVKM. Trimming took 4 bases from V and 5 from J, leaving 12 bases between them. The CDR3 coding sequence is TGTGCCAGCAGTTCCCCGAGGGCCGAAAACATTCAGTACTTC. Its protein product is CASSSPRAENIQYF.

This chain joins TRBV21-1 and TRBJ2-2; the table's D gene call, TRBD2, was not cross checked with the DNA. TRBV21-1 is deemed a pseudogene. The CDR3 extends over 16 amino acids. The CDR3 region has the DNA TGTGCCAGCAGCAGAAGCGGGACCTCATGCACTGGGGAGCTGTTTTTT. Amino acid sequence: CASSRSGTSCTGELFF.

The J gene is TRBJ2-7, the V gene TRBV5-1, with D maybe TRBD2 (5 bases). The CDR3 is 14 residues long. CDR1 is SGHRS and CDR2 is YFSETQ in the germline V gene. V was clipped by 4 bases and J by 4 bases, with 15 bases between them. The CDR3, as DNA: TGCGCCAGCAGCGATTCCGGGAACCTTTACGAGCAGTACTTC. It yields the protein CASSDSGNLYEQYF.

The chain employs TRBV7-8 and TRBJ2-5, with TRBD1 matching over 7 bases. Trimming cost V 5 bases and J 2 bases; bases outside gene matches: 17. Looked up from germline, CDR1 is SGHVS and CDR2 is FQNEAQ. The CDR3 consists of 18 residues. In nucleotides, the CDR3 is TGTGCCAGCAGCCAGATCATAGGGGACAGATACAGTCAAGAGACCCAGTACTTC. Its translation is CASSQIIGDRYSQETQYF.

This clone was counted once. The chain links TRBV12-5 to TRBJ2-1; D not certain. Trimming cost V 0 bases and J 6 bases, with 12 bases left between them. The CDR3 consists of 15 residues. Germline V gene data show CDR1 as LGHNT and CDR2 as FRNRAP. The CDR3 DNA is TGTGCTAGTGGTTTGGTTGGTAGCTCGGGCAATGAGCAGTTCTTC. Translating it yields CASGLVGSSGNEQFF. The full variable domain, rest sourced from reference TRBV12-5 and TRBJ2-1, is DARVTQTPRHKVTEMGQEVTMRCQPILGHNTVFWYRQTMMQGLELLAYFRNRAPLDDSGMPKDRFSAEMPDATLATLKIQPSEPRDSAVYFCASGLVGSSGNEQFFGPGTRLTVL.

The CDR3 region is CASSLTSRAAGELFF. DNA of the CDR3: TGTGCCAGCTCACTGACTAGCAGAGCGGCCGGGGAGCTGTTTTTT. The chain uses TRBV18 and TRBJ2-2; TRBD2 matches at 7 bases. CDR3 length equals 15 residues. Germline values: CDR1 KGHSH, CDR2 LQKENI. V lost 4 bases and J lost 6; bases outside the gene matches: 8.

This chain connects TRBV5-1 to TRBJ2-5; D gene uncertain. The length of the CDR3 is 14 residues. The germline V gene has CDR1 SGHRS and CDR2 YFSETQ. V gave up 0 bases and J gave up 5 bases, with 11 bases separating them. CDR3 residues: CASSLGVEPETQYF. In DNA form, the CDR3 reads TGCGCCAGCAGCTTGGGAGTAGAACCGGAGACCCAGTACTTC.

A single count supports this clone. The genes are TRBV7-9 and TRBJ1-2; possibly TRBD1 for D (6 bases). The germline V gene encodes CDR1 SEHNR and CDR2 FQNEAQ (reference sequence). V was trimmed by 1 base and J by 8 bases, leaving 11 bases between them. This CDR3 region has 13 residues. This CDR3 reads CASSLGSGGGYTF. Written as DNA, the CDR3 is TGTGCCAGCAGCTTAGGGAGTGGGGGCGGCTACACCTTC.

This chain uses TRBV6-1 with TRBJ2-5; 9 bases line up with TRBD2. Losses at the gene ends were 6 bases for V and 7 bases for J; bases not matched to a gene: 12. Germline assignment: CDR1 MNHNS and CDR2 SASEGT. The CDR3 sequence is 15 residues long. CDR3 nucleotides: TGTGCCAGCAGGGGGGCGGGGGGGAGTATTGTGACCCAGTACTTC. This gives the protein CASRGAGGSIVTQYF.

The chain is built from TRBV19 and TRBJ2-6; 7 bases align to TRBD1. CDR1 is LNHDA and CDR2 is SQIVND in the germline V gene (reference sequence). J lost 2 bases, V lost 4 bases, and 11 bases had no gene match. This CDR3 is built from 18 residues. The CDR3, as DNA: TGTGCCAGTAGTAGACCGGGACAGCCTAGAACTGGGGCCAACGTCCTGACTTTC. Translating gives CASSRPGQPRTGANVLTF.

The chain links TRBV28 to TRBJ2-3, with TRBD2 identical over 10 bases. Germline V gene sequence: CDR1 MDHEN, CDR2 SYDVKM. The CDR3 is 15 amino acids. V was clipped by 6 bases and J by 1 base; unmatched bases: 4. The CDR3 here is CASSNLAGGTDTQYF. CDR3 in DNA: TGTGCCAGCAGCAACCTAGCGGGAGGCACAGATACGCAGTATTTT. The variable domain in full, with the rest retrieved from reference TRBV28 and TRBJ2-3, is DVKVTQSSRYLVKRTGEKVFLECVQDMDHENMFWYRQDPGLGLRLIYFSYDVKMKEKGDIPEGYSVSREKKERFSLILESASTNQTSMYLCASSNLAGGTDTQYFGPGTRLTVL.

The rearrangement joins TRBV7-9 to TRBJ2-7, with D tentatively TRBD1 (6 bases). This CDR3 has 14 residues. Germline V CDR1 and CDR2: SEHNR, FQNEAQ (reference sequence). V lost 1 base to trimming and J lost 2 bases, with 9 bases between them. CDR3 residues: CASSLGSGAYEQYF. In DNA form, the CDR3 reads TGTGCCAGCAGCTTAGGGTCAGGGGCCTACGAGCAGTACTTC.

This chain joins TRBV20-1 and TRBJ1-4, with 10 bases aligning to TRBD1. Germline V lookup: CDR1 DFQATT, CDR2 SNEGSKA (reference sequence). The CDR3 runs to 11 residues. Losses at the gene ends were 3 bases for V and 14 bases for J; bases not matched to a gene: 3. As DNA, the CDR3 is TGCAGTGCTAGCGCGGGACAGGGGCTGTTTTTT. Translated, it gives CSASAGQGLFF.

The rearrangement links TRBV5-5 to TRBJ1-5; 9 nucleotides agree with TRBD1. The J segment lost 1 base and the V segment lost 4 bases, leaving 12 bases of the junction unmatched. This CDR3 is 18 amino acids long. The germline V gene has CDR1 SGHKS and CDR2 YYEKEE (reference sequence). The CDR3 DNA reads TGTGCCAGCAGCCGGACGTTGCCGGGACAGGGAAGCAATCAGCCCCAGCATTTT. Translated, it gives CASSRTLPGQGSNQPQHF.

V and J are TRBV5-1 and TRBJ2-7; TRBD2 aligns across 7 bases. CDR1 is SGHRS and CDR2 is YFSETQ in the germline V gene. CDR3 length: 14 amino acids. The V segment lost 4 bases and the J segment 3 bases; nucleotides outside the gene matches: 7. This CDR3 reads CASSPSSGVYEQYF. CDR3 bases: TGCGCCAGCAGCCCCTCTAGCGGAGTCTACGAGCAGTACTTC. Using reference TRBV5-1 and TRBJ2-7 for the parts outside the CDR3, the full variable domain is KAGVTQTPRYLIKTRGQQVTLSCSPISGHRSVSWYQQTPGQGLQFLFEYFSETQRNKGNFPGRFSGRQFSNSRSEMNVSTLELGDSALYLCASSPSSGVYEQYFGPGTRLTVT.

V gene TRBV6-5 combines with J gene TRBJ2-7; D may be TRBD1 (6 bases). The CDR3 contains 16 residues. Trimming took off 0 bases at V and 7 bases at J, with 19 bases between the two ends. Germline V lookup: CDR1 MNHEY, CDR2 SVGAGI. CDR3 nucleotide sequence: TGTGCCAGCAGTTACTCTGTGGGACAAAATCCGGTGGAGCAGTACTTC. Encoded protein: CASSYSVGQNPVEQYF.

This clone was observed a single time. The gene calls are TRBV19 and TRBJ1-5, with 8 bases fitting TRBD1. CDR1 is LNHDA and CDR2 is SQIVND in the germline V gene (reference sequence). CDR3 size: 15 residues. V trimming: 5 bases; J trimming: 1 base; junction bases outside the gene matches: 4. CDR3 bases: TGTGCCAGTAGTCCGGGGACAGGCAGCAATCAGCCCCAGCATTTT. Protein product: CASSPGTGSNQPQHF.

The chain links TRBV7-3 to TRBJ2-7; possible D gene TRBD1, 5 bases. Deletions cut 5 bases from V and 5 bases from J, with 19 bases between. From germline, CDR1 is SGHTA and CDR2 FQGTGA. The CDR3 runs 15 residues. DNA for the CDR3: TGTGCCAGCAGCGCCTACCCGACAGTTGCCAACGAGCAGTACTTC. This encodes CASSAYPTVANEQYF.

V is TRBV10-1 and J is TRBJ2-3, with 8 bases that match TRBD1. The CDR3 runs 15 residues. CDR1 WNHNN and CDR2 SYGVQD come from the germline V gene (reference sequence). V trimming: 6 bases; J trimming: 2 bases; junction bases outside the gene matches: 7. The CDR3 here is CASSGGQGLTDTQYF. DNA of the CDR3: TGCGCCAGCAGCGGCGGACAGGGACTCACAGATACGCAGTATTTT.

The chain carries TRBV9 and TRBJ2-1; maybe TRBD2 (6 bases). From germline, CDR1 is SGDLS and CDR2 YYNGEE. V was pared by 0 bases and J by 3 bases, with 16 bases between. CDR3 length equals 17 residues. The CDR3 sequence: CASSVVSVGGNYNEQFF. The CDR3, as DNA: TGTGCCAGCAGCGTAGTGAGCGTAGGCGGGAACTACAATGAGCAGTTCTTC.

The count of this clone is one. The chain links TRBV28 to TRBJ2-4; D is unclear. CDR3 length: 16 amino acids. Germline-derived CDR1 and CDR2 are MDHEN and SYDVKM. Trimming pared 8 bases from V and 5 bases from J, leaving 22 bases between. The CDR3 reads CASSWYLARGQNIQYF. CDR3 DNA sequence: TGTGCCAGCTCGTGGTACTTGGCGCGTGGGCAAAACATTCAGTACTTC.

J is TRBJ2-7 and V is TRBV11-3; maybe TRBD2 (6 bases). The germline V gene encodes CDR1 SGHNT and CDR2 YENEEA. This CDR3 is 15 amino acids long. Trimming took 4 bases from V and 4 from J, leaving 17 bases between them. The DNA for the CDR3 is TGTGCCAGCAGCTGGGCGGGGAGTATCGAATACGAGCAGTACTTC. It translates to CASSWAGSIEYEQYF.

The V and J genes are TRBV19 and TRBJ2-3; 8 bases are a match to TRBD2. Germline V gene data show CDR1 as LNHDA and CDR2 as SQIVND (reference sequence). This CDR3 comprises 15 residues. The junction had 10 bases not matched to a gene; V was cut back by 6 bases and J by 5 bases. The CDR3 nucleotides read TGTGCCAGTAGCCTCGGGGGGGCAGGAGGAGATACGCAGTATTTT. Its protein is CASSLGGAGGDTQYF.

The chain combines TRBV6-1 with TRBJ1-3; possibly TRBD1 for D (6 bases). V lost 8 bases and J 4 bases, leaving 12 bases between the germline ends. Germline lookup yields CDR1 MNHNS and CDR2 SASEGT. The CDR3 is 13 amino acids. CDR3 in amino acids: CASLRTEGNTIYF. The CDR3 DNA reads as TGTGCCAGCCTAAGGACAGAAGGAAACACCATATATTTT.

The chain has TRBV5-4 and TRBJ2-3, with 12 positions matching TRBD2. The CDR3 has 16 residues. With V trimmed by 3 bases and J by 2 bases, 4 bases remained unmatched. Germline values: CDR1 SGHNT, CDR2 YYREEE (reference sequence). The CDR3 DNA reads TGTGCCAGCAGCTCCGGGACTAGCGGGCTCACAGATACGCAGTATTTT. Translating it yields CASSSGTSGLTDTQYF.

This chain connects TRBV10-1 to TRBJ2-1; 10 bases are a match to TRBD1. CDR1 WNHNN and CDR2 SYGVQD come from the germline V gene (reference sequence). The CDR3 runs to 15 residues. V lost 7 bases and J lost 6; bases outside the gene matches: 9. This chain's CDR3 is CASNSGTGDRNEQFF. As DNA, the CDR3 is TGCGCCAGCAACTCCGGGACAGGGGATCGCAATGAGCAGTTCTTC.